This entry concerns a single TCR beta chain. Per the study methods: The authors estimated nucleated cell counts from reference gene primer amplification. Sequenced by immunoSEQ multiplex PCR; TCRdb stores in-frame clones only, minus some. Clone size and the V and J calls come from that table; the DNA yielded D and trimming. The data contain about 480,000 clones, 70% to 90% of them singletons. The source of the sample is a study of blood T cell repertoires in COVID-19. Study at large: Sample material is recorded as cDNA or gDNA derived from T cells, B-cell-depleted T cells, or PBMCs.

CDR3 size: 14 residues. The germline CDR1 and CDR2 sequences are SGDLS and YYNGEE. V gave up 3 bases and J gave up 5 bases; unmatched junction bases: 4. Everyone who took part was roughly 18 to 89 years old, and they came from fewer than 25 US areas. Categorization into cohorts depended on clinical history that participants reported. This TCR derives from a young woman with acute COVID-19. V gene TRBV9 combines with J gene TRBJ1-4; 7 positions match TRBD1. Sequenced input: PBMCs or T cells enriched from blood (not recorded which). This CDR3 is CASSDRDRNEKLFF. In nucleotides, the CDR3 is TGTGCCAGCAGCGACCGGGACAGAAATGAAAAACTGTTTTTT.